This record looks at one TCR beta chain sequence and its context. In this sample, this clone turned up a few times. Its binding antigen is unknown. Base qualities are not recorded, but no much larger clone differs from it by a single base. V drops 4 bases and J drops 5 bases, leaving 10 bases in between. As encoded in the germline V gene, CDR1 is SGHTA while CDR2 is FQGNSA. The CDR3 has 13 amino acids, counting the end cysteine and phenylalanine. The sequence is cut down to CDR3 DNA, 39 bases in frame from base 1. The source of the sample is a study of T cells in narcolepsy (dated by TCRdb to 2016 to 2018). In the study overall: Healthy control donors were enrolled in the study alongside patients who had narcolepsy type 1 or type 2 (NT1, NT2). The study used TCR Vbeta sequencing to track clonotypes in blood and CSF while looking for autoreactive T cells in narcolepsy patients that target self-antigens of hypocretin neurons (hypocretin, TRIB2).

The method was the immunoSEQ multiplex PCR assay. The immuneACCESS repertoire file appears here via TCRdb, limited to in-frame rearrangements. These files lack a portion of the clones; in checked studies, under half of the deficit traces to unresolved V genes, and the cause of the others is not known. Present in this sample are about 33,000 clones, approximately 80% of which were seen just once. The ten largest clones capture 0.95% to 1.5% of the sample. Study-wide conclusions, independent of this receptor: Plots that compared CSF and blood CD4+ T cell clonotypes from the same patient highlighted HCRT-specific and TRIB2-specific autoreactive clonotypes. No sequences matching autoreactive T cell clones were present in some of the blood memory CD4+ repertoires from patients and controls. According to the report, autoreactive clonotypes were detected serially in the blood of the same patients and of different patients, but not in healthy controls. Patients and controls had comparable numbers of sequenced blood memory CD4+ clonotypes, averaging about 40,000 and 33,000, respectively.

Memory CD4+ T cells were sorted ex vivo from peripheral blood of narcolepsy patients and healthy controls for TCR Vbeta sequencing. Sequences were obtained from CD45RA- memory CD4+ T cells from PBMCs. The sample's cell subset or site, from its label and the paper: memory T cells sorted ex vivo from peripheral blood. The sequence joins TRBV7-2 to TRBJ2-3; no D gene can be assigned with confidence. The receptor was isolated from a human donor with narcolepsy. The base sequence is TGTGCCAGCAGCTCCCGGACCCGAGATACGCAGTATTTT. Protein translation: CASSSRTRDTQYF.